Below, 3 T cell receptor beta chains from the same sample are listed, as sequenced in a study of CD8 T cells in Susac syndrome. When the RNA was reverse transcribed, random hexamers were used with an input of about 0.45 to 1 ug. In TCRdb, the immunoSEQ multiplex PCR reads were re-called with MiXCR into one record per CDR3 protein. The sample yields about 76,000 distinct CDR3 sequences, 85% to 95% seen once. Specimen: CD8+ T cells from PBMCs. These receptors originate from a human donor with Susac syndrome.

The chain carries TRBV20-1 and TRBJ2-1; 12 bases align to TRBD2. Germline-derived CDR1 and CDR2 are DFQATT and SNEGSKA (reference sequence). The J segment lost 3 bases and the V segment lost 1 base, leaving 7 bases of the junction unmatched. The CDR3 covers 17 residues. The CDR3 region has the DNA TGCAGTGCTAGAGGTTTAGAGGGACTAGCGGGCTACAATGAGCAGTTCTTC. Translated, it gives CSARGLEGLAGYNEQFF.

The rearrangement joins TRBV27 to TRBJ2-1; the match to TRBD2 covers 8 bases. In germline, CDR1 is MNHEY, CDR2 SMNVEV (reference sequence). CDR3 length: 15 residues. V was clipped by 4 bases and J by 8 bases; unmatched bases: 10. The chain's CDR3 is CASSWRREGFDEQFF. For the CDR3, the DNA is TGTGCCAGCAGTTGGCGACGGGAGGGGTTCGATGAGCAGTTCTTC.

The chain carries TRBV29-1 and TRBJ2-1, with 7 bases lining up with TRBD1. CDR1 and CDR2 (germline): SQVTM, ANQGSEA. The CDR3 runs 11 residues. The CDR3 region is CSADRVNEQFF. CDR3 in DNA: TGCAGTGCCGACAGGGTCAATGAGCAGTTCTTC.